The source of this T cell receptor beta chain is a study of shared clonotypes between healthy human individuals. Study conclusions and caveats: Non-shared clonotypes had lower generation probabilities than clonotypes shared by all four sorted-subset donors.

Unmatched junction bases numbered 4, after V lost 5 bases and J lost 4 bases. The CDR3 contains 15 residues. CDR1 and CDR2 from the germline V gene are MDHEN and SYDVKM. Concerning this clone: Its specificity is not known.

Per sorted-subset replicate PCR, input was approximately 0.2 ug DNA, representing around 29,000 T cell genomes. TCRdb's table, derived via immunoSEQ multiplex PCR, lists solely in-frame clones and lacks some. In the table there are about 1.5 million clones, 95% to 97% of which are singletons. This rearrangement joins TRBV28 to TRBJ1-5, with TRBD1 identical over 11 bases. This receptor was taken from a man aged 30 to 45 in good health. Sequenced: naive CD4+ T cells sorted from blood. Sample subset: CD45RA+ positively selected. This chain's CDR3 is CASSPGQGVNQPQHF. For the CDR3, the DNA is TGTGCCAGCAGTCCGGGACAGGGGGTTAATCAGCCCCAGCATTTT.